This T cell receptor (beta chain) comes out of a study of blood T cell repertoires in COVID-19. Libraries were prepared by immunoSEQ multiplex PCR; TCRdb keeps only in-frame clonotypes and omits some of them. The sample carries around 250,000 clones, over 70% recorded once. Germline CDR1 reads ENHRY; CDR2 reads SYGVKD. The CDR3 contains 14 residues. V shed 6 bases, J shed 3 bases, and the junction held 7 bases outside the gene matches. The sequencing input was peripheral blood. The J gene is TRBJ2-7, the V gene TRBV10-3, with 8 bases aligning to TRBD2. The source is a woman aged 70 to 79 with COVID-19, enrolled during active disease. Written as DNA, the CDR3 is TGTGCCATCAGAGAGACCGGGACTAGCTACGAGCAGTACTTC. Its translation: CAIRETGTSYEQYF.